Listed below are T cell receptor beta chains from one sample, sequenced in a study of identical twins. TCRdb passed the 5' RACE reads through MiXCR, listing each CDR3 protein once. This sample carries 430,000 or so distinct CDR3 sequences, 24% of them seen once, and the ten largest clones take roughly 3%. This sample was also put to use in a study of T cells expressing NK-cell markers.

Sequencing used CD4+ T cells sorted from blood. These receptors were collected from a woman in her late teens or twenties in good health. Both conserved end residues are part of each CDR3. D genes are given only for firm matches. Not all rows give a size; the values are once, few, many and, for expanded clones, a class.

v_call: TRBV12-3/TRBV12-4; j_call: TRBJ2-1; d_call: NA; clone_size: NA; cdr3_nt: TGTGCCAGCAGCCCCCAACCGGGGCATGACAATGAGCAGTTCTTC; cdr3_aa: CASSPQPGHDNEQFF
v_call: TRBV12-3/TRBV12-4; j_call: TRBJ2-1; d_call: NA; clone_size: few; cdr3_nt: TGTGCCAGCAGCACCGGGGGCTACAATGAGCAGTTCTTC; cdr3_aa: CASSTGGYNEQFF
v_call: TRBV7-9; j_call: TRBJ2-1; d_call: TRBD1; clone_size: few; cdr3_nt: TGTGCCAGCAGCCCGGCAGGGGACAGGGGTGGCAATGAGCAGTTCTTC; cdr3_aa: CASSPAGDRGGNEQFF
v_call: TRBV7-2; j_call: TRBJ2-3; d_call: NA; clone_size: many; cdr3_nt: TGTGCCAGCAGCTTGGGCCTCACAGATACGCAGTATTTT; cdr3_aa: CASSLGLTDTQYF
v_call: TRBV20-1; j_call: TRBJ2-1; d_call: TRBD2; clone_size: NA; cdr3_nt: TGCAGTGCTAGAGAGGCCAGCGGGGGGCGGGATGAGCAGTTCTTC; cdr3_aa: CSAREASGGRDEQFF
v_call: TRBV2; j_call: TRBJ2-4; d_call: TRBD2; clone_size: NA; cdr3_nt: TGTGCCAGCAGGATGCGGGAGACAAGCCCCCCACACTTC; cdr3_aa: CASRMRETSPPHF
v_call: TRBV10-1; j_call: TRBJ2-3; d_call: NA; clone_size: few; cdr3_nt: TGCGCCAGCAGTGACCGGGACCTTCGCACAGATACGCAGTATTTT; cdr3_aa: CASSDRDLRTDTQYF
v_call: TRBV7-8; j_call: TRBJ2-7; d_call: NA; clone_size: NA; cdr3_nt: TGTGCCAGCAGCTTAGCGGAGAGGGACGAGCAGTACTTC; cdr3_aa: CASSLAERDEQYF
v_call: TRBV20-1; j_call: TRBJ1-1; d_call: NA; clone_size: many; cdr3_nt: TGCAGTGCTATTAGGCAGACGAACACTGAAGCTTTCTTT; cdr3_aa: CSAIRQTNTEAFF
v_call: TRBV20-1; j_call: TRBJ2-1; d_call: TRBD2; clone_size: NA; cdr3_nt: TGCAGTGCCGCCGGACTAGGTCAGCCCAATGAGCAGTTCTTC; cdr3_aa: CSAAGLGQPNEQFF
v_call: TRBV10-3; j_call: TRBJ2-3; d_call: TRBD1; clone_size: few; cdr3_nt: TGTGCCACAAGCCGGGACAGGGGCTCAGATACGCAGTATTTT; cdr3_aa: CATSRDRGSDTQYF
v_call: TRBV5-6; j_call: TRBJ1-1; d_call: NA; clone_size: NA; cdr3_nt: TGTGCCAGCAGCCCGTCCCTCGGAACTGAAGCTTTCTTT; cdr3_aa: CASSPSLGTEAFF
v_call: TRBV11-3; j_call: TRBJ2-1; d_call: NA; clone_size: few; cdr3_nt: TGTGCCAGCAGCTTAACCCAGGGCTCTTACAATGAGCAGTTCTTC; cdr3_aa: CASSLTQGSYNEQFF
v_call: TRBV7-9; j_call: TRBJ2-7; d_call: NA; clone_size: NA; cdr3_nt: TGTGCCAGCAGACATACAGGGACCTACGAGCAGTACTTC; cdr3_aa: CASRHTGTYEQYF
v_call: TRBV5-1; j_call: TRBJ2-7; d_call: NA; clone_size: few; cdr3_nt: TGCGCCAGCAGCTTTGGGGGCCTCAACGAGCAGTACTTC; cdr3_aa: CASSFGGLNEQYF